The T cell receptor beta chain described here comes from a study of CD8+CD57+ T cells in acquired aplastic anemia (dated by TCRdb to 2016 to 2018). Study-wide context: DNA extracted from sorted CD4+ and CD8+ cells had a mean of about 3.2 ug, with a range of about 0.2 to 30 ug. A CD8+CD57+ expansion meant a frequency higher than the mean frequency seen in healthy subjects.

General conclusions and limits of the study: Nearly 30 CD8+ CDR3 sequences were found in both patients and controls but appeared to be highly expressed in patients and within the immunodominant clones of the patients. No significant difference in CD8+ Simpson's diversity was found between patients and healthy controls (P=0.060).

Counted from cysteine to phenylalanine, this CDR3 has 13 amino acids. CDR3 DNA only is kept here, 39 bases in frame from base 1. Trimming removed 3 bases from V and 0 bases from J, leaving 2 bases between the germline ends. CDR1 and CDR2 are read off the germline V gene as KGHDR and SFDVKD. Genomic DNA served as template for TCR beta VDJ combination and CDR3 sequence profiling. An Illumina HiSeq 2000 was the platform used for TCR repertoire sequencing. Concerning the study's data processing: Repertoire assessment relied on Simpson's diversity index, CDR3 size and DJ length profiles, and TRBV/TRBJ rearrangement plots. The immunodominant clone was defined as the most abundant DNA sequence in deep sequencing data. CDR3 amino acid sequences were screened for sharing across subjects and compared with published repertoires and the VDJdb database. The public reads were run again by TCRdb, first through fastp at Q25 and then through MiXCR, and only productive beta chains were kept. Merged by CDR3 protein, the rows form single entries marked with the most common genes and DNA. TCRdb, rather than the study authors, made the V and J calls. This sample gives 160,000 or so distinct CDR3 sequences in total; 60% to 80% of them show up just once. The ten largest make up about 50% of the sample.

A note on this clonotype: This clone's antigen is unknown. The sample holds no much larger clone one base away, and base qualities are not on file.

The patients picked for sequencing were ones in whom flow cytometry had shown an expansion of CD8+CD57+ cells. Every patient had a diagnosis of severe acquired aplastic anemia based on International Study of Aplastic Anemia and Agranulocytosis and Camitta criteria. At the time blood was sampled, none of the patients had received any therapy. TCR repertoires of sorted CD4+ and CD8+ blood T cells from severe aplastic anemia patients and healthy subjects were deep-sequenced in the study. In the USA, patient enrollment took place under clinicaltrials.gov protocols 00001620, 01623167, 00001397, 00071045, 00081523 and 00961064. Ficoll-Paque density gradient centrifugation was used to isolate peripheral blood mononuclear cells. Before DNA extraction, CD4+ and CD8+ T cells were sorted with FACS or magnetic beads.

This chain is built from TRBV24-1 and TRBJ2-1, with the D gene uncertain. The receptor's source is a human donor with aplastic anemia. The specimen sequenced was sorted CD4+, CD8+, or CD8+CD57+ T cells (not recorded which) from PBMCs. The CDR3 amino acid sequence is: CATSDDSYNEQFF. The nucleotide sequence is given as TGTGCCACCAGTGATGACTCCTACAATGAGCAGTTCTTC.